This T cell receptor (beta chain) was sequenced during a study of blood T cell repertoires in COVID-19. Looking at the study overall: The United States, Italy and Spain provided the acute and convalescent COVID-19 samples. Sources were T cells, B-cell-depleted T cells, or PBMCs; the material itself was cDNA or gDNA.

Trimming removed 0 bases from V and 9 bases from J, with 11 bases in between. Germline CDR1 reads MGHRA; CDR2 reads YSYEKL. This CDR3 region has 13 residues. In the original processing: Amplification of reference gene primers provided the estimated nucleated cell counts. The method was immunoSEQ multiplex PCR; TCRdb's version includes in-frame clones alone and lacks a portion of them. The V and J calls and the clone size are those of that table, but D and trimming were determined from the DNA. This table holds roughly 410,000 clones, roughly 90% found once. This clone is a singleton in its sample. This TCR was recovered from a man aged 35 to 55 with acute or convalescent COVID-19. This sequence joins TRBV4-1 and TRBJ1-1; D possibly corresponds to TRBD1 (5 bases). Sequencing used peripheral blood. The CDR3 DNA reads as TGCGCCAGCAGCCAAGATCAGGGACTCCAAGCTTTCTTT. Translation: CASSQDQGLQAFF.